Listed below are T cell receptor beta chains from one sample, sequenced in a study of CD8 T cells in ankylosing spondylitis. One entry per CDR3 protein results from TCRdb running MiXCR on the 5' RACE reads. This table holds approximately 240,000 distinct CDR3 sequences, roughly a quarter found once. Sequences were obtained from blood, either unsorted or a sorted T cell fraction (not recorded which). The receptors shown here come from a male donor with ankylosing spondylitis or in good health (not recorded which). Both conserved end residues are trimmed from each CDR3. D genes are given only for firm matches.

d_call | j_call | v_call | cdr3_aa
. | TRBJ1-2 | TRBV29-1 | SVEDPNYGYT
. | TRBJ1-2 | TRBV5-6 | ASSLADHGGYT
. | TRBJ2-7 | TRBV20-1 | SARNRGTNFYEQY
TRBD2 | TRBJ2-7 | TRBV6-6 | ASSDGGVYEQY
TRBD1 | TRBJ2-7 | TRBV20-1 | SRDSPGEQY
. | TRBJ2-5 | TRBV12-3/TRBV12-4 | ASSSRQGRDRQETQY
. | TRBJ2-5 | TRBV7-9 | ASSLSGAETQY
. | TRBJ2-7 | TRBV20-1 | SARDRGGILDE
. | TRBJ1-1 | TRBV29-1 | SVELFSEYTEAF
TRBD1 | TRBJ1-6 | TRBV7-9 | ASSLERGRNSPLH
. | TRBJ1-1 | TRBV7-9 | ASSLIGRDMNTEAF
TRBD2 | TRBJ2-7 | TRBV20-1 | SARVPSGGDYEQY
TRBD1 | TRBJ2-1 | TRBV20-1 | SATTGGARNEQF
TRBD2 | TRBJ2-5 | TRBV9 | ASSVATSGAQETQY
TRBD1 | TRBJ2-7 | TRBV2 | ASRSNRGHDEQY
TRBD2 | TRBJ2-5 | TRBV20-1 | SVERAGVYQETQY
. | TRBJ1-6 | TRBV20-1 | SGGSSNSPLL